The 26 T cell receptor beta chains below were found in one sample sequenced in a study of T-cell reconstitution after alpha-beta-depleted transplantation in children. Unique molecular identifiers featured in how the TCRbeta library was prepared. One entry per CDR3 protein, called by TCRdb with MiXCR from the PCR reads. The sample gives about 610,000 distinct CDR3 sequences, 10% of which show up once; about 4.2% is in the top ten. The sequences come from PBMCs from the stem cell graft donor, collected from the stem cell graft. These receptors all stem from a human donor who donated a stem cell graft to a child with acute myeloid leukemia.

Only a few counts were recorded for this clonotype. Here the CDR3 DNA reads TGTGCCAGCAGCTTACACGGGGCTAGCGACTACAATGAGCAGTTCTTC. Its translation is CASSLHGASDYNEQFF. The chain uses TRBV7-2 and TRBJ2-1; a weak D match, TRBD2 (6 bases). This CDR3 contains 16 residues. Germline V gives CDR1 SGHTA, CDR2 FQGNSA. V was shortened by 2 bases and J by 3 bases, with 14 bases between the two germline ends. The full variable domain, completed using reference TRBV7-2 and TRBJ2-1, is GAGVSQSPSNKVTEKGKDVELRCDPISGHTALYWYRQSLGQGLEFLIYFQGNSAPDKSGLPSDRFSAERTGGSVSTLTIQRTQQEDSAVYLCASSLHGASDYNEQFFGPGTRLTVL.

The chain joins TRBV28 to TRBJ2-7; TRBD2 agrees at 10 bases. J lost 3 bases, V lost 7 bases, and 3 bases had no gene match. The CDR3 is 13 residues long. Germline values: CDR1 MDHEN, CDR2 SYDVKM. The CDR3 DNA sequence: TGTGCCAGCAAACTAGCGGGACGCTACGAGCAGTACTTC. Translated, it gives CASKLAGRYEQYF.

In its sample, this clonotype was seen a few times. The junction departs from germline at one end; a sequencing error may be responsible. The chain is built from TRBV14 and TRBJ2-5; perhaps TRBD2 as D (7 bases). This CDR3 has 17 residues. CDR1 and CDR2 from the germline V gene are SGHDN and FVKESK. The chain's CDR3 is CASSQDLGAGGAETQSF. DNA for the CDR3: TGTGCCAGCAGCCAAGATTTGGGGGCTGGGGGGGCCGAGACCCAGTCCTTC.

This clonotype has a handful of counts. The gene calls are TRBV20-1 and TRBJ1-5; TRBD1 matches at 9 bases. CDR1 is DFQATT, CDR2 SNEGSKA, per germline (reference sequence). There are 17 residues in the CDR3. Trimming at V came to 5 bases and at J to 2 bases, leaving 13 bases not matched to a gene. CDR3 sequence: CSAPEGLTGGGNQPQHF. DNA of the CDR3: TGCAGTGCTCCCGAGGGCCTGACAGGGGGAGGCAATCAGCCCCAGCATTTT.

The chain joins TRBV5-5 to TRBJ1-1, with D possibly matching TRBD1 (5 bases). Germline values: CDR1 SGHKS, CDR2 YYEKEE (reference sequence). This CDR3 has 17 amino acids. Trimming removed 4 bases from V and 0 bases from J, with 19 bases in between. This CDR3 is CASSKGTLEPLNTEAFF. The CDR3 DNA follows: TGTGCCAGCAGCAAGGGGACCTTGGAACCACTGAACACTGAAGCTTTCTTT.

This clonotype has only a few counts. The V call is TRBV29-1, the J call TRBJ1-1; D remains unclear. CDR1 is SQVTM, CDR2 ANQGSEA, per germline. The V and J ends lost 0 bases and 5 bases respectively, with 7 bases between them. This CDR3 is built from 12 residues. DNA of the CDR3: TGCAGCGTTGAAGATTACGGTACTGAAGCTTTCTTT. This gives the protein CSVEDYGTEAFF.

For the CDR3, the DNA is TGCAGTGCCCCTAGGGGGGGAGCCCAAGGCGGGGAGCTGTTTTTT. Translating gives CSAPRGGAQGGELFF. The rearrangement uses TRBV20-1 and TRBJ2-2; a possible D gene is TRBD2 (7 bases). The CDR3 extends over 15 amino acids. CDR1 is DFQATT, CDR2 SNEGSKA, per germline (reference sequence). V was shortened by 6 bases and J by 7 bases, with 21 bases between the two germline ends.

This clonotype has only a few counts. The chain recombines TRBV28 with TRBJ2-5; 11 bases are a match to TRBD2. This CDR3 region has 18 residues. Trimming removed 4 bases from V and 5 bases from J; junction bases left unmatched: 15. The germline gives CDR1 MDHEN, CDR2 SYDVKM. The CDR3 protein is CASSSKTSGVRVEETQYF. The CDR3, as DNA: TGTGCCAGCAGTTCCAAGACTAGCGGGGTACGAGTAGAGGAGACCCAGTACTTC.

This clonotype was counted between two and nine times. The gene calls are TRBV7-3 and TRBJ1-4; TRBD1 agrees at 7 bases. J gave up 7 bases and V 5 bases, and 7 bases lay outside the gene matches. There are 14 residues in the CDR3. Germline CDR1 and CDR2: SGHTA and FQGTGA. CDR3 protein: CASSTLTGPEKLFF. CDR3 DNA: TGTGCCAGCAGCACCTTGACAGGGCCTGAAAAACTGTTTTTT.

V gene TRBV7-2 combines with J gene TRBJ1-1; weak D call: TRBD1 (6 bases). The CDR3 length is 13 residues. The V gene lost 5 bases and the J gene lost 5 bases, with 12 bases spanning the gap. Per the germline V gene, CDR1 is SGHTA and CDR2 is FQGNSA. The CDR3 coding sequence is TGTGCCAGCAGCACCCGGCAGGGGACTGAAGCTTTCTTT. It encodes CASSTRQGTEAFF.

The sample holds a few counts of this clonotype. The CDR3 coding sequence is TGCAGTGCTAGAGTTAGGCTAGCGGGAGTTGGGTACACAGATACGCAGTATTTT. This sequence encodes CSARVRLAGVGYTDTQYF. The chain is built from TRBV20-1 and TRBJ2-3; 10 positions agree with TRBD2. The CDR3 runs to 18 residues. The V gene's germline CDR1 is DFQATT and CDR2 SNEGSKA (reference sequence). The J segment lost 2 bases and the V segment lost 1 base, leaving 12 bases of the junction unmatched.

This clonotype showed up many times. This sequence joins TRBV20-1 and TRBJ2-2; D unclear. CDR1 and CDR2 (germline): DFQATT, SNEGSKA (reference sequence). CDR3 length: 12 residues. The V and J ends lost 6 bases and 6 bases respectively, with 11 bases between them. CDR3 nucleotide sequence: TGCAGTGCCCCAGGCGACGCCGGGGAGCTGTTTTTT. Translating gives CSAPGDAGELFF.

This clonotype was observed a few times. This chain connects TRBV4-1 to TRBJ2-7, with 9 bases fitting TRBD2. The CDR3 extends over 15 amino acids. CDR1 and CDR2 (germline): MGHRA, YSYEKL. The junction had 5 bases not matched to a gene; V was cut back by 1 base and J by 4 bases. CDR3 sequence: CASSQVLAGNYEQYF. In DNA, the CDR3 is TGCGCCAGCAGCCAAGTACTAGCGGGTAATTACGAGCAGTACTTC.

This clonotype was seen many times. V and J are TRBV20-1 and TRBJ2-1; D may be TRBD1 (6 bases). The CDR3 covers 16 residues. CDR1 is DFQATT, CDR2 SNEGSKA, per germline (reference sequence). Trimming pared 5 bases from V and 0 bases from J, leaving 17 bases between. The CDR3 DNA is TGCAGTGCTTTCCCGGTCGGACAGAGCTCCTACAATGAGCAGTTCTTC. Its protein product is CSAFPVGQSSYNEQFF.

This clonotype was counted only a few times. This chain connects TRBV24-1 to TRBJ2-1; the match to TRBD1 covers 9 bases. V lost 3 bases to trimming and J lost 4 bases; unmatched junction nucleotides: 6. This CDR3 is built from 16 residues. Germline CDR1 and CDR2: KGHDR and SFDVKD. The CDR3 bases are TGTGCCACCAGTGATATAGGACAGGGGATATACAATGAGCAGTTCTTC. This gives the protein CATSDIGQGIYNEQFF.

J is TRBJ2-1 and V is TRBV7-4; 10 bases are shared with TRBD2. The trim removed 11 bases at V and 9 bases at J, leaving 22 bases unmatched. The CDR3 totals 17 residues. Germline CDR1 and CDR2: SGHVT and SQSDAQ. CDR3 sequence reads: CACWGRGLAGEGGEQFF. DNA of the CDR3: TGTGCCTGCTGGGGGCGGGGGCTAGCGGGAGAAGGGGGTGAGCAGTTCTTC.

This clonotype was counted many times. The chain couples TRBV4-1 to TRBJ2-7; D is unresolved. Between the trimmed V and J ends, which lost 1 base and 5 bases, there was a span of 12 bases. The CDR3 is 14 amino acids. The V gene's germline CDR1 is MGHRA and CDR2 YSYEKL. Written as DNA, the CDR3 is TGCGCCAGCAGCCAAGGGCAGAACGTGGACGAGCAGTACTTC. Translation: CASSQGQNVDEQYF.

This clonotype was detected many times. This chain connects TRBV5-5 to TRBJ2-1; D remains unclear. Germline-derived CDR1 and CDR2 are SGHKS and YYEKEE (reference sequence). CDR3 size: 14 residues. Trimming pared 2 bases from V and 8 bases from J, leaving 14 bases between. The chain's CDR3 is CASSFSDPLDEQFF. CDR3 nucleotides: TGTGCCAGCAGCTTCTCCGACCCTCTGGATGAGCAGTTCTTC.

This chain links TRBV28 with TRBJ1-2; TRBD1 matches 10 bases. There are 16 residues in the CDR3. The ends lost 5 bases at V and 5 bases at J; junction bases unmatched: 11. The germline V gene has CDR1 MDHEN and CDR2 SYDVKM. CDR3 loop: CASSLRDRGVSYGYTF. The DNA for the CDR3 is TGTGCCAGCAGTCTCCGGGACAGGGGCGTCTCATATGGCTACACCTTC.

The rearrangement links TRBV15 to TRBJ2-2; 15 positions agree with TRBD2. The CDR3 extends over 20 amino acids. Germline CDR1 LNHNV, CDR2 YYDKDF (reference sequence). The trim removed 5 bases at V and 1 base at J, leaving 11 bases unmatched. CDR3 in amino acids: CATSPRTSGRGPLNTGELFF. In DNA form, the CDR3 reads TGTGCCACCAGCCCCCGGACTAGCGGGAGGGGACCGCTGAACACCGGGGAGCTGTTTTTT. The full variable domain, with the rest looked up from reference TRBV15 and TRBJ2-2, is DAMVIQNPRYQVTQFGKPVTLSCSQTLNHNVMYWYQQKSSQAPKLLFHYYDKDFNNEADTPDNFQSRRPNTSFCFLDIRSPGLGDTAMYLCATSPRTSGRGPLNTGELFFGEGSRLTVL.

This clonotype was counted at least ten times. CDR3 loop: CASSSATPSYEQYF. CDR3 DNA: TGCGCCAGCAGCTCGGCGACTCCATCCTACGAGCAGTACTTC. The chain carries TRBV5-1 and TRBJ2-7; D unclear. Trimming pared 3 bases from V and 1 base from J, leaving 11 bases between. The CDR3 is made up of 14 amino acids. The germline gives CDR1 SGHRS, CDR2 YFSETQ.

The genes are TRBV7-2 and TRBJ2-1, with 10 bases identical to TRBD2. V dropped 7 bases and J dropped 5; count of bases not matched to a gene: 8. Germline CDR1 SGHTA, CDR2 FQGNSA. The CDR3 consists of 15 residues. CDR3 residues: CASTQLAGINNEQFF. The CDR3 DNA is TGTGCCAGCACCCAACTAGCGGGAATCAACAATGAGCAGTTCTTC.

This clonotype was seen repeatedly, ten times or more. V usage is TRBV3-1 and J usage is TRBJ2-2; D call uncertain. This CDR3 spans 14 amino acids. The germline CDR1 and CDR2 sequences are LGHDT and YNNKEL (reference sequence). The germline V and J ends were trimmed by 4 bases and 6 bases, with 12 bases remaining between them. CDR3 coding DNA: TGTGCCAGCAGCCTTCGGACCGGGCCCGGGGAGCTGTTTTTT. Protein: CASSLRTGPGELFF.

This CDR3 is CASSLGRGTSGIVGELFF. For the CDR3, the DNA is TGTGCCAGCAGCTTAGGTCGCGGGACTAGCGGGATAGTAGGGGAGCTGTTTTTT. The chain is built from TRBV11-2 and TRBJ2-2, with 13 bases that match TRBD2. V lost 1 base, J lost 8 bases, and 10 bases stayed unmatched. Germline values: CDR1 SGHAT, CDR2 FQNNGV. This CDR3 is 18 amino acids long.

This clonotype was counted a few times. The CDR3 is CASSDGDSGNYGYTF. The CDR3 DNA reads as TGTGCCAGCAGTGATGGGGACAGTGGCAACTATGGCTACACCTTC. The gene calls are TRBV6-4 and TRBJ1-2; the match to TRBD1 covers 7 bases. Germline V lookup: CDR1 MRHNA, CDR2 SNTAGT. The CDR3 totals 15 residues. Trimming at V came to 3 bases and at J to 2 bases, leaving 6 bases not matched to a gene.

The chain couples TRBV18 to TRBJ2-5, with D perhaps matching TRBD1 (6 bases). Germline loops: CDR1 KGHSH, CDR2 LQKENI. The CDR3 totals 15 residues. V was pared by 6 bases and J by 4 bases, with 18 bases between. The CDR3 is CASSPVGGPGETQYF. As DNA, the CDR3 is TGTGCCAGCTCCCCCGTTGGGGGCCCCGGAGAGACCCAGTACTTC.